A single sample gave rise to the 8 T cell receptor beta chains below, sequenced in a study of T cells in Graves' hyperthyroidism and ophthalmopathy. TCR beta CDR3 regions were amplified from RNA. The HTBI primer set was used in a first-round RT-PCR of the TCR CDR3. TCRdb re-analysed the multiplex PCR reads in MiXCR, keeping a single row per CDR3 protein. Of approximately 600,000 distinct CDR3 sequences listed, under 20% are singletons. Sequencing used blood. The origin of the receptors is a woman under 40 with Graves' hyperthyroidism.

CDR3 sequence (DNA): TGTGCCAGCAGTTTAAGCCCCCCCCCGGGACTAGATGGGACAGATACGCAGTATTTT. It yields the protein CASSLSPPPGLDGTDTQYF. V and J are TRBV27 and TRBJ2-3, with 8 bases fitting TRBD2. The CDR3 consists of 19 residues. With V trimmed by 2 bases and J by 3 bases, 16 bases remained unmatched. Germline V gives CDR1 MNHEY, CDR2 SMNVEV (reference sequence).

This clonotype was counted many times. The V gene is TRBV7-2, the J gene TRBJ2-7; D perhaps matches TRBD2 (5 bases). Germline V gene data show CDR1 as SGHTA and CDR2 as FQGNSA. V lost 0 bases to trimming and J lost 1 base, with 16 bases between them. CDR3 length: 17 amino acids. CDR3 amino acids: CASSLALVRTQSYEQYF. The CDR3, as DNA: TGTGCCAGCAGCTTAGCGCTGGTCAGGACTCAGTCCTACGAGCAGTACTTC.

To note about this clonotype: A much larger clone is a single base away; this may be a read error. The V gene is TRBV6-5, the J gene TRBJ1-1; no firm D call. The germline gives CDR1 MNHEY, CDR2 SVGAGI. This CDR3 comprises 14 residues. The DNA for the CDR3 is TGTGCCTGCAGTCGAGGAGGTTGGGGTACTGAAGCTTTCTTT. It translates to CACSRGGWGTEAFF.

The J gene is TRBJ2-6, the V gene TRBV7-9; D is ambiguous. The CDR3 sequence is 14 residues long. V dropped 5 bases and J dropped 0 bases, with 5 bases sitting between them. Germline CDR1 and CDR2: SEHNR and FQNEAQ (reference sequence). CDR3 in DNA: TGTGCCAGCAGCCTATACTCTGGGGCCAACGTCCTGACTTTC. Protein: CASSLYSGANVLTF.

This clonotype was observed at least ten times. The rearrangement links TRBV28 to TRBJ2-7; 13 bases fit TRBD2. Trimming cost V 3 bases and J 2 bases; bases outside gene matches: 13. Germline CDR1 MDHEN, CDR2 SYDVKM. The CDR3 covers 19 residues. In DNA form, the CDR3 reads TGTGCCAGCAGTTTCCTACAACCTCGGACTAGCGGGAGCCCCTACGAGCAGTACTTC. It is translated as CASSFLQPRTSGSPYEQYF.

The chain uses TRBV4-2 and TRBJ2-1; D is perhaps TRBD1 or TRBD2 (5 bases each). CDR1 is LGHNA and CDR2 is YNFKEQ in the germline V gene. CDR3 length: 14 amino acids. V lost 3 bases and J lost 12, with 18 bases in between. In DNA form, the CDR3 reads TGTGCCAGCAGCCAGACCACCTGGGACCAGGGGCAGTTCTTC. Protein: CASSQTTWDQGQFF.

This clonotype turned up a few times. With a much larger clone just one base away, this may be a read error. The gene calls are TRBV18 and TRBJ1-1; D remains unclear. This CDR3 has 12 residues. Germline V gene sequence: CDR1 KGHSH, CDR2 LQKENI. The CDR3 nucleotides are TGTGCCAGCTCACCAGGGATCACTGACGCTTTCTTT. Its translation: CASSPGITDAFF.

The rearrangement joins TRBV5-1 to TRBJ2-3; 10 bases are a match to TRBD1. The CDR3 has 16 amino acids. Germline V gene data show CDR1 as SGHRS and CDR2 as YFSETQ. The V segment lost 4 bases and the J segment 4 bases; nucleotides outside the gene matches: 9. CDR3 protein: CASSLETGGAPDTQYF. CDR3 in DNA: TGCGCCAGCAGCCTCGAGACAGGGGGCGCCCCAGATACGCAGTATTTT.